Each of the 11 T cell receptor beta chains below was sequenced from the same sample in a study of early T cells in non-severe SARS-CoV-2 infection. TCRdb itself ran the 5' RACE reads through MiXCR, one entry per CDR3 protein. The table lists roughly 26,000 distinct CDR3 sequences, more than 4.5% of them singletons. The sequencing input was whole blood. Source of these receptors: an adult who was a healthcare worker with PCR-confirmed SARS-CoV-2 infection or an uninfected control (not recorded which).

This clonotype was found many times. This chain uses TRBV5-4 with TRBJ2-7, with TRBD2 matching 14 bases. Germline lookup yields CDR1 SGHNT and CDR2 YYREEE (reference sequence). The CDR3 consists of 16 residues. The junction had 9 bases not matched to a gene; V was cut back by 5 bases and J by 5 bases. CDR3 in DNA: TGTGCCAGCAGTTTGTTCCCGGGACTAGCGGGAGACGAGCAGTACTTC. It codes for CASSLFPGLAGDEQYF.

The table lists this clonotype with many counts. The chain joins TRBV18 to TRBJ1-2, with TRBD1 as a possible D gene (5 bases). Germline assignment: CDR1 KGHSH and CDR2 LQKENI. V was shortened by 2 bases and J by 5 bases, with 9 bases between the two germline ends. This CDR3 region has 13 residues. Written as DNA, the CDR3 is TGTGCCAGCTCACCATCAGAGGGGTATGGCTACACCTTC. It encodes CASSPSEGYGYTF. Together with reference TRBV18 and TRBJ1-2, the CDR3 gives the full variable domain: NAGVMQNPRHLVRRRGQEARLRCSPMKGHSHVYWYRQLPEEGLKFMVYLQKENIIDESGMPKERFSAEFPKEGPSILRIQQVVRGDSAAYFCASSPSEGYGYTFGSGTRLTVV.

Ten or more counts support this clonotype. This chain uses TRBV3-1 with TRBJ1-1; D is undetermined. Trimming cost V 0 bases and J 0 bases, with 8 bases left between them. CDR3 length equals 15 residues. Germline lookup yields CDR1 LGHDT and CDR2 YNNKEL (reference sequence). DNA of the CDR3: TGTGCCAGCAGCCAAGATTCCGGGGTGAACACTGAAGCTTTCTTT. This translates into CASSQDSGVNTEAFF.

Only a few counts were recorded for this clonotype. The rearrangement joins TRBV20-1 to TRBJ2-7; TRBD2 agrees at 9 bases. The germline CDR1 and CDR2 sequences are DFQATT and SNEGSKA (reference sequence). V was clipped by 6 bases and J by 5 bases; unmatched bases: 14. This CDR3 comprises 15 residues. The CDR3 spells CSAADSGGLGDEQYF. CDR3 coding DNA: TGCAGTGCAGCGGATAGCGGGGGCCTTGGGGACGAGCAGTACTTC.

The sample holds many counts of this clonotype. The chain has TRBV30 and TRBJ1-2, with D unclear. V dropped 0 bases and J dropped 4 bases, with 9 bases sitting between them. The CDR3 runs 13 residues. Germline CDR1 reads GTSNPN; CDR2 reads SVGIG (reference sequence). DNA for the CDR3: TGTGCCTGGAGTGTAAAGGCCGCCTATGGCTACACCTTC. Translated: CAWSVKAAYGYTF.

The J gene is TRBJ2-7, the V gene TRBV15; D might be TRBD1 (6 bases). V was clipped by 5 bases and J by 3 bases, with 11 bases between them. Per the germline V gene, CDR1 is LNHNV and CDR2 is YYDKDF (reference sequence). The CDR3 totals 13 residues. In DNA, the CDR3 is TGTGCCACCAGCTCCGGACAGCTCTACGAGCAGTACTTC. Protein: CATSSGQLYEQYF.

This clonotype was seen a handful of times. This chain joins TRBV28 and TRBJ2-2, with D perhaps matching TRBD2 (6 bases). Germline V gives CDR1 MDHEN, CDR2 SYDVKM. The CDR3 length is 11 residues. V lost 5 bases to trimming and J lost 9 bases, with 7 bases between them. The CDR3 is CASSGGWELFF. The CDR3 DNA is TGTGCCAGCAGTGGGGGGTGGGAGCTGTTTTTT.

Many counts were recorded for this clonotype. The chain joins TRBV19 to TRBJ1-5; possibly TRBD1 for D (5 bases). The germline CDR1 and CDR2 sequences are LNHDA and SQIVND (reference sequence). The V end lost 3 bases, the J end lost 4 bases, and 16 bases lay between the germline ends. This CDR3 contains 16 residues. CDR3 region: CASSMPLDGANQPQHF. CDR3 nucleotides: TGTGCCAGTAGTATGCCGTTGGACGGGGCAAATCAGCCCCAGCATTTT.

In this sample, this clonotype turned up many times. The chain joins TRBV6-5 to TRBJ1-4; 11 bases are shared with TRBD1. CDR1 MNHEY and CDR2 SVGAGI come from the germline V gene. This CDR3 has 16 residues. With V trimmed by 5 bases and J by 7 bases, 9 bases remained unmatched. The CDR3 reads CASSQGQGEVAEKLFF. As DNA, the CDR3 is TGTGCCAGCAGTCAGGGACAGGGGGAAGTAGCTGAAAAACTGTTTTTT.

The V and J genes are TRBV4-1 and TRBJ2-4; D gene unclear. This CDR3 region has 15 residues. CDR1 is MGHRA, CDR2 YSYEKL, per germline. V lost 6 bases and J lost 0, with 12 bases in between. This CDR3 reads CASSQTPEAKNIQYF. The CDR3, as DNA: TGCGCCAGCAGTCAAACCCCAGAAGCCAAAAACATTCAGTACTTC.

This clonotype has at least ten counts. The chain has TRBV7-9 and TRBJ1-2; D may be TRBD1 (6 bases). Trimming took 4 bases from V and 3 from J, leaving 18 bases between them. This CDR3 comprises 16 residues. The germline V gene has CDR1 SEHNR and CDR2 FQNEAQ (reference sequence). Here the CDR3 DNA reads TGTGCCAGCAGCTCCGTTCGGGACATAGGGCACTATGGCTACACCTTC. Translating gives CASSSVRDIGHYGYTF.